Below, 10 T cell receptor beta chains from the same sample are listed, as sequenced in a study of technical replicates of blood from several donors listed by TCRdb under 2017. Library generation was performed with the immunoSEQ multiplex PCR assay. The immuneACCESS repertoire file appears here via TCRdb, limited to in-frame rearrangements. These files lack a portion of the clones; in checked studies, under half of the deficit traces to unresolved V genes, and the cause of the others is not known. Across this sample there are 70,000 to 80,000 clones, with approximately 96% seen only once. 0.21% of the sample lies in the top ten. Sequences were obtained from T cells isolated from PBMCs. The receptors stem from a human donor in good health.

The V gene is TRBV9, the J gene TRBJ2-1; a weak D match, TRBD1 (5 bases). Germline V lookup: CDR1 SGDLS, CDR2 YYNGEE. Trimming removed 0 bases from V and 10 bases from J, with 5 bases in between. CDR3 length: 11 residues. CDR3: CASSVEGEQFF. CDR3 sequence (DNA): TGTGCCAGCAGCGTAGAGGGGGAGCAGTTCTTC.

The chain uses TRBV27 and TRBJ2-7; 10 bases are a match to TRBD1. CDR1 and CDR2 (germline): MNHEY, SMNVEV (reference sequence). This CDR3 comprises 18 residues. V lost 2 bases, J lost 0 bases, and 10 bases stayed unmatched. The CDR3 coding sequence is TGTGCCAGCAGTTTACTCCACGGGGGGACAGGGGCCTCCTACGAGCAGTACTTC. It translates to CASSLLHGGTGASYEQYF.

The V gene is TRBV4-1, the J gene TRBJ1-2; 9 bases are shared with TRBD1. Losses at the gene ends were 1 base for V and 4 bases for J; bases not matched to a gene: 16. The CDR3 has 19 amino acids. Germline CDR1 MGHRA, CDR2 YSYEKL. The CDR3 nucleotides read TGCGCCAGCAGCCAAGTTTCAGGGCGGGACAGGGTAAGAGGCTATGGCTACACCTTC. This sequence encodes CASSQVSGRDRVRGYGYTF.

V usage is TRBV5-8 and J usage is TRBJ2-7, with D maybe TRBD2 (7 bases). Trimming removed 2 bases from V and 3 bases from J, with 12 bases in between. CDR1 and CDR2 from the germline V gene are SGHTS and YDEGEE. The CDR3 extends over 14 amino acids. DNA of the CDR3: TGTGCCAGCAGCTTCCGGGGGGCCCACTACGAGCAGTACTTC. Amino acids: CASSFRGAHYEQYF.

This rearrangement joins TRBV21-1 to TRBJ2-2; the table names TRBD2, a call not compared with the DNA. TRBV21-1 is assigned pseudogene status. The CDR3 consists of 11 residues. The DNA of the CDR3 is TGTGCCAGGATTAGAGCCGGGGAGCTGTTTTTT. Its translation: CARIRAGELFF.

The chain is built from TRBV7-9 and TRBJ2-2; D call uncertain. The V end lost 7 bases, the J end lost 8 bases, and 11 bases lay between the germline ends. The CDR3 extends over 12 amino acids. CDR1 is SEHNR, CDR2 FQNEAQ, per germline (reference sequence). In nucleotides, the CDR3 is TGTGCCAGCATTCTTGGTACAGGGGAGCTGTTTTTT. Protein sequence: CASILGTGELFF.

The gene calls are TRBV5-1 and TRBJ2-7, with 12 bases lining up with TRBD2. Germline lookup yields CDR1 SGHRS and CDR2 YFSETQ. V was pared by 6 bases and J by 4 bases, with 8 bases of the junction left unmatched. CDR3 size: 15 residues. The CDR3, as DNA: TGCGCCAGCAAAGGGGGGCTAGCGGGAGGGTACGAGCAGTACTTC. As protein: CASKGGLAGGYEQYF.

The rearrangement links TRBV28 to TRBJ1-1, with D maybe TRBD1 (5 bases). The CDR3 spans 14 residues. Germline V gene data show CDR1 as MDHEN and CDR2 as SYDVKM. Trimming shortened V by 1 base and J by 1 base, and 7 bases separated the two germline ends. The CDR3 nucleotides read TGTGCCAGCAGTTTATACCAGGGGAACACTGAAGCTTTCTTT. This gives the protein CASSLYQGNTEAFF.

DNA of the CDR3: TGTGCCAGTAGTAAGCTCTCAGCGGGAGTCTCACCGAACACCGGGGAGCTGTTTTTT. It yields the protein CASSKLSAGVSPNTGELFF. The chain recombines TRBV19 with TRBJ2-2, with 8 positions matching TRBD2. The CDR3 totals 19 residues. Germline CDR1 and CDR2: LNHDA and SQIVND (reference sequence). With V trimmed by 4 bases and J by 0 bases, 13 bases remained unmatched.

CDR3 sequence (DNA): TGTGCCAGCAGCGTAGCCAGAGGGCCCTACACTGAAGCTTTCTTT. Translated, it gives CASSVARGPYTEAFF. The chain combines TRBV9 with TRBJ1-1; D unclear. Germline CDR1 and CDR2: SGDLS and YYNGEE. This CDR3 comprises 15 residues. The V gene lost 0 bases and the J gene lost 3 bases, with 12 bases spanning the gap.